One TCR beta chain is described in this entry. The germline gives CDR1 MNHNS, CDR2 SASEGT. This CDR3 contains 14 residues. V was trimmed by 1 base and J by 5 bases, leaving 11 bases between them. This entry comes from a study of blood T cell repertoires in COVID-19. Enrollees, about 18 to 95 years old, lived in 25 or so US areas. Participants' own reports of clinical history determined their cohort assignment. Authors' analysis steps: Reference gene primer amplification gave nucleated cell count estimates. The protocol was immunoSEQ multiplex PCR, while the TCRdb copy is restricted to in-frame clones and leaves out a portion. V and J calls and clone size are those listed in that table; D and trimming were worked out from the DNA. The profile shows 250,000 to 300,000 clones, approximately 91% of them singletons.

This receptor was obtained from a woman aged 25 to 39 who had recovered from COVID-19. The sample comprised PBMCs or T cells enriched from blood (not recorded which). This chain links TRBV6-1 with TRBJ2-5; tentative D call: TRBD1 (6 bases). The CDR3 here is CASSEDRVLETQYF. Here the CDR3 DNA reads TGTGCCAGCAGTGAAGACAGGGTCTTGGAGACCCAGTACTTC.